Following are 9 T cell receptor beta chains from one sample sequenced in a study of T cell responses to AZD1222 COVID-19 vaccine. The protocol was immunoSEQ multiplex PCR, while the TCRdb copy is restricted to in-frame clones and leaves out a portion. The sample has approximately 94,000 clones; 87% are singletons. Here the sequenced sample was peripheral blood, taken on day 0 of MenACWY control vaccination. The receptor set was obtained from an adult in good health.

The V and J genes are TRBV11-3 and TRBJ2-2, with 12 bases that match TRBD1. In germline, CDR1 is SGHNT, CDR2 YENEEA. This CDR3 comprises 18 residues. V shed 7 bases and J 4 bases; nucleotides not matched to a gene: 13. In nucleotides, the CDR3 is TGTGCCAGCACTCAAGGGGGACAGGGGGCGCCGAGCACCGGGGAGCTGTTTTTT. Its translation is CASTQGGQGAPSTGELFF.

The CDR3 sequence: CASSLIQGPLNTEAFF. CDR3 DNA: TGTGCCAGCAGCTTAATACAGGGGCCCTTGAACACTGAAGCTTTCTTT. The V gene is TRBV7-2, the J gene TRBJ1-1, with 7 nucleotides matching TRBD1. J lost 0 bases, V lost 2 bases, and 6 bases had no gene match. This CDR3 is 16 amino acids long. From germline, CDR1 is SGHTA and CDR2 FQGNSA.

The chain combines TRBV9 with TRBJ2-3; D may correspond to TRBD1 or TRBD2 (5 bases each). V shed 1 base and J shed 4 bases, with 13 bases lying between them. Germline V gives CDR1 SGDLS, CDR2 YYNGEE. The CDR3 extends over 15 amino acids. CDR3 residues: CASSVSGDHSDTQYF. CDR3 nucleotides: TGTGCCAGCAGCGTATCCGGGGACCATTCAGATACGCAGTATTTT.

The chain couples TRBV11-2 to TRBJ1-4; tentative D call: TRBD1 (5 bases). The CDR3 extends over 15 amino acids. Between the trimmed V and J ends, which lost 6 bases and 7 bases, there was a span of 18 bases. CDR1 SGHAT and CDR2 FQNNGV come from the germline V gene. CDR3 in DNA: TGTGCCAGCAGTTTATCTCCGGGACGGCTTGAAAAACTGTTTTTT. It yields the protein CASSLSPGRLEKLFF.

The rearrangement uses TRBV12-3 or TRBV12-4 and TRBJ1-2; 7 bases are a match to TRBD1. CDR3 size: 13 residues. V was clipped by 5 bases and J by 4 bases; unmatched bases: 4. CDR3 region: CASSPTGAYGYTF. In DNA, the CDR3 is TGTGCCAGCAGTCCAACAGGGGCCTATGGCTACACCTTC.

J is TRBJ2-7 and V is TRBV7-2, with 12 bases identical to TRBD2. Trimming cost V 0 bases and J 1 base; bases outside gene matches: 1. Germline CDR1 SGHTA, CDR2 FQGNSA. The CDR3 runs to 16 residues. CDR3 coding DNA: TGTGCCAGCAGCTTAGCGCTAGCGGGGGGGTCCTACGAGCAGTACTTC. This translates into CASSLALAGGSYEQYF.

The rearrangement uses TRBV7-4 and TRBJ1-5, with a weak D call TRBD1 (6 bases). This CDR3 is built from 15 residues. The germline V gene has CDR1 SGHVT and CDR2 SQSDAQ. V was trimmed by 5 bases and J by 3 bases, leaving 14 bases between them. The CDR3 region is CASSHPGQFNQPQHF. CDR3 bases: TGTGCCAGCAGCCATCCAGGACAGTTCAATCAGCCCCAGCATTTT.

J is TRBJ2-1 and V is TRBV28; D not resolved. The length of the CDR3 is 12 residues. Germline V gene data show CDR1 as MDHEN and CDR2 as SYDVKM. The ends were cut back, 2 bases at V and 12 bases at J, with 11 bases in the middle. The DNA for the CDR3 is TGTGCCAGCAGTTTAGCCCTGATCGGGCAGTTCTTC. Translated, it gives CASSLALIGQFF.

J is TRBJ2-2 and V is TRBV29-1; D uncertain. The V end was cut by 4 bases, the J end by 5 bases, with 11 bases between. The CDR3 length is 13 residues. The germline V gene encodes CDR1 SQVTM and CDR2 ANQGSEA. CDR3 in DNA: TGCAGCGTTGCTGCTCTCTCAACCGGGGAGCTGTTTTTT. This codes for CSVAALSTGELFF.